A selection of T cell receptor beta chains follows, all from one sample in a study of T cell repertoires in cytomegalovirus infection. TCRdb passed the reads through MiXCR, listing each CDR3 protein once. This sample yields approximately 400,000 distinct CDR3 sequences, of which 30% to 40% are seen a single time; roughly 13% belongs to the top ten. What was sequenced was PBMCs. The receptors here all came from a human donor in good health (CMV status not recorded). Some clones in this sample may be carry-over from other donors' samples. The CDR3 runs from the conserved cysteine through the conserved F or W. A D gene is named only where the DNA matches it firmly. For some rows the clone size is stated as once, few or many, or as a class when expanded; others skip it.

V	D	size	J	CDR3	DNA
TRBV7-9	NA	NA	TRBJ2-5	CASSLMPETQYF	TGTGCCAGCAGCTTAATGCCGGAGACCCAGTACTTC
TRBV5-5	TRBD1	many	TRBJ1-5	CASSLAWEGAKPQHF	TGTGCCAGCAGCTTGGCCTGGGAGGGGGCGAAGCCCCAGCATTTT
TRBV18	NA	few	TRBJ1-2	CASSKDGNYGYTF	TGTGCCAGCTCAAAGGACGGAAACTATGGCTACACCTTC
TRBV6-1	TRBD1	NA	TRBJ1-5	CASSDIGQGVGQPQHF	TGTGCCAGCAGTGACATAGGACAGGGGGTAGGTCAGCCCCAGCATTTT
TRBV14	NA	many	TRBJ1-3	CASSRTAWTHSGNTIYF	TGTGCCAGCAGCCGGACGGCCTGGACGCACTCTGGAAACACCATATATTTT
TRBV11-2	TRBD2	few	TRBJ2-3	CASSGDSGGPTDTQYF	TGTGCCAGCAGCGGAGATAGCGGGGGACCCACAGATACGCAGTATTTT
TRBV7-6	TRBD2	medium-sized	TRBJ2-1	CASSLGGRGSGGSYNEQFF	TGTGCCAGCAGCTTAGGGGGGAGGGGTAGCGGGGGGTCCTACAATGAGCAGTTCTTC
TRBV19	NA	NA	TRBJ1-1	CASSQNWDTEAFF	TGTGCCAGTAGCCAGAATTGGGACACTGAAGCTTTCTTT
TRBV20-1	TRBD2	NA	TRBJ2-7	CSASPGGGGPHEQYF	TGCAGTGCTTCCCCTGGGGGCGGGGGGCCTCACGAGCAGTACTTC
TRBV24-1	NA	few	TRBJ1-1	CATSGDRPNEAFF	TGTGCCACCAGTGGAGACAGGCCCAATGAAGCTTTCTTT
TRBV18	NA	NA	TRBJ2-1	CASSPRTLSYNEQFF	TGTGCCAGCTCACCACGGACTCTCTCCTACAATGAGCAGTTCTTC
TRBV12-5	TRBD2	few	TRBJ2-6	CASGLGIAGVLSSGANVLTF	TGTGCTAGTGGTTTGGGGATAGCGGGGGTCCTCTCCTCTGGGGCCAACGTCCTGACTTTC
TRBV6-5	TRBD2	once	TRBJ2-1	CASSPTPGLANEQFF	TGTGCCAGCAGCCCCACCCCGGGACTAGCGAATGAGCAGTTCTTC
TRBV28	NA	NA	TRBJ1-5	CASSLHLQGVEPQHF	TGTGCCAGCAGTCTTCATCTACAGGGTGTGGAGCCCCAGCATTTT
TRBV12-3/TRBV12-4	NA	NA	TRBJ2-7	CASSPGSANLGSYEQYF	TGTGCCAGCAGCCCTGGATCGGCTAATTTAGGGTCCTACGAGCAGTACTTC
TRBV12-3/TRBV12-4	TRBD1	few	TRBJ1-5	CASGPGTGRNQPQHF	TGTGCCAGCGGGCCCGGGACAGGGCGCAATCAGCCCCAGCATTTT
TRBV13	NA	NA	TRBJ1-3	CASSQNPGHGNTIYF	TGTGCCAGCAGCCAGAACCCGGGACACGGAAACACCATATATTTT
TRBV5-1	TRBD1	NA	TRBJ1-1	CASSLKGTGNTEAFF	TGCGCCAGCAGCTTGAAGGGGACAGGGAACACTGAAGCTTTCTTT
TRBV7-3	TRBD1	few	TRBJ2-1	CASSLDRVSYNEQFF	TGTGCCAGCAGCTTAGACAGGGTGTCCTACAATGAGCAGTTCTTC
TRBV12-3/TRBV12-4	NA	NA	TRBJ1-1	CASSHTRSGQTNTEAFF	TGTGCCAGCAGCCACACCCGGAGCGGACAGACGAACACTGAAGCTTTCTTT
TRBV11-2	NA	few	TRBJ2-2	CASSLLRPSPGELFF	TGTGCCAGCAGCTTACTGAGACCCAGTCCAGGGGAGCTGTTTTTT
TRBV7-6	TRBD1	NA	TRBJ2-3	CASRPGTGVGPDTQYF	TGTGCCAGCAGGCCGGGGACAGGGGTGGGCCCAGATACGCAGTATTTT
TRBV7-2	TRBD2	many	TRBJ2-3	CASREVGGTDEQYF	TGTGCCAGCAGGGAGGTGGGAGGGACCGACGAGCAGTATTTT
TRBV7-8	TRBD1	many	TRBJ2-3	CASSLTRDRSAFGQYF	TGTGCCAGCAGCTTAACGCGGGACAGGTCCGCCTTTGGGCAGTATTTT
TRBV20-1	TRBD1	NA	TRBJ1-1	CSASWKGALNTEAFF	TGCAGTGCCTCGTGGAAGGGGGCCCTGAACACTGAAGCTTTCTTT
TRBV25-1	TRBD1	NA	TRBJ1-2	CASSLGTGKGGYTF	TGTGCCAGCAGTCTGGGGACAGGGAAGGGAGGCTACACCTTC
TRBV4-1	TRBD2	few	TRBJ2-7	CASSQFASGASYEQYF	TGCGCCAGCAGCCAGTTTGCTAGCGGCGCATCCTACGAGCAGTACTTC
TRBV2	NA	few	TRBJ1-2	CASSEYRTNYGYTF	TGTGCCAGCAGTGAATACAGAACTAACTATGGCTACACCTTC
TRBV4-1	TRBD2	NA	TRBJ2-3	CASSQGAGVSTDTQYF	TGCGCCAGCAGCCAAGGGGCGGGGGTCAGCACAGATACGCAGTATTTT
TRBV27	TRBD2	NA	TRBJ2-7	CASHGTSGIPEQYF	TGTGCCAGCCACGGGACTAGCGGAATACCCGAGCAGTACTTC
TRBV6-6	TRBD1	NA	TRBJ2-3	CASSSGTATDTQYF	TGTGCCAGCAGTTCGGGGACAGCCACAGATACGCAGTATTTT
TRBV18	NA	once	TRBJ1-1	CASSRDGSCTEAFF	TGTGCCAGCTCACGGGACGGGTCGTGCACGGAAGCTTTCTTT
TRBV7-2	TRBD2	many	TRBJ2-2	CASSLLAGGFTGELFF	TGTGCCAGCAGCCTACTAGCGGGGGGTTTCACCGGGGAGCTGTTTTTT
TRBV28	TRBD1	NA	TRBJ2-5	CASSSTGEGIETQYF	TGTGCCAGCAGTTCGACAGGGGAAGGGATAGAGACCCAGTACTTC
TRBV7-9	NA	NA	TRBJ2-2	CASSLLSGQRPNTGELFF	TGTGCCAGCAGCCTTCTAAGTGGACAGCGACCGAACACCGGGGAGCTGTTTTTT
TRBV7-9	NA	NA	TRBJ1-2	CASSSNRGLTNYGYTF	TGTGCCAGCAGCTCAAACCGGGGACTCACTAACTATGGCTACACCTTC
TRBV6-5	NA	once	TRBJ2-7	CASSQQQGMRHEQYF	TGTGCCAGCAGCCAGCAACAGGGAATGCGGCACGAGCAGTACTTC
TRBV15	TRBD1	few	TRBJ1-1	CATSTRLMRDRGGEAFF	TGTGCCACCAGCACACGTCTAATGCGGGACAGGGGTGGTGAAGCTTTCTTT
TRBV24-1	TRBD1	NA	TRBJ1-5	CATSGGQFNQPQHF	TGTGCCACCAGTGGGGGACAGTTCAATCAGCCCCAGCATTTT
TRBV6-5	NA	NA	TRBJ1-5	CASSNGGGQPQHF	TGTGCCAGCAGTAACGGGGGCGGCCAGCCCCAGCATTTT
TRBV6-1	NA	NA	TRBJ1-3	CASSPWGVGGNTIYF	TGTGCCAGCAGTCCTTGGGGGGTCGGAGGAAACACCATATATTTT
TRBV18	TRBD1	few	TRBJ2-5	CAGETGRGETQYF	TGTGCCGGAGAGACAGGGCGAGGCGAGACCCAGTACTTC
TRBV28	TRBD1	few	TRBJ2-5	CASLPLGQGRAETQYF	TGTGCCAGTCTCCCACTAGGACAGGGGAGGGCAGAGACCCAGTACTTC
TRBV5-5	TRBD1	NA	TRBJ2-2	CASSLPPGQPHTGELFF	TGTGCCAGCAGCTTACCGCCGGGACAGCCTCACACCGGGGAGCTGTTTTTT
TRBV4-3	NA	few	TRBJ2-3	CASSQEPTGTDTQYF	TGCGCCAGCAGCCAAGAGCCAACAGGGACAGATACGCAGTATTTT
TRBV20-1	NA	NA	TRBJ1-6	CSARSSSYNSPLHF	TGCAGTGCTAGAAGCAGCTCCTATAATTCACCCCTCCACTTT
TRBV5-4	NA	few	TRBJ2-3	CASSLLISTADTQYF	TGTGCCAGCAGCTTGCTGATTAGCACGGCAGATACGCAGTATTTT
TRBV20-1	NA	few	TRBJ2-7	CSVSEQYF	TGCAGTGTCTCCGAGCAGTACTTC